The T cell receptor beta chain under discussion was sequenced for a study of identical twins. Healthy Caucasian donors formed the entire cohort. Template switching introduced a universal primer site, and the cDNA bore unique molecular identifiers. TCRdb re-called the 5' RACE reads through MiXCR, storing one row per CDR3 protein. The sample lists about 190,000 distinct CDR3 sequences, approximately 16% occurring once. This clonotype was found a few times. This same sample was also part of a study on T cells expressing NK-cell markers. From that paper: In several experiments, sorting was confined to alpha-beta TCR T cells through use of an anti-gamma-delta TCR antibody. A few of the donors also had these clonotypes leading their CD3+CD56-NKG2C+ fraction.

The sample comprised CD8+ T cells sorted from blood. The source is a woman aged 18-29 years in good health.

The CDR3 nucleotides read TGTGCCAGCAGCCGGACAGTCAGCTCCTACAATGAGCAGTTCTTC. Translating gives CASSRTVSSYNEQFF. V gene TRBV14 combines with J gene TRBJ2-1; D may be TRBD1 (6 bases). CDR3 length: 15 residues. Germline CDR1 and CDR2: SGHDN and FVKESK. With 4 bases removed from V and 0 bases from J, the gap between germline ends came to 10 bases.